These 16 T cell receptor beta chains were sequenced from one sample in a study of CD8 T cells in ankylosing spondylitis. TCRdb independently ran MiXCR on the 5' RACE reads; one entry per CDR3 protein. Of about 160,000 distinct CDR3 sequences listed, just over 9.5% are singletons. The material sequenced was blood, either unsorted or a sorted T cell fraction (not recorded which). These receptors were collected from a female donor with ankylosing spondylitis or in good health (not recorded which).

This clonotype was observed many times. The chain is built from TRBV19 and TRBJ2-5; D unclear. CDR1 and CDR2 from the germline V gene are LNHDA and SQIVND (reference sequence). Trimming cost V 3 bases and J 4 bases, with 9 bases left between them. This CDR3 region has 13 residues. As DNA, the CDR3 is TGTGCCAGTAGTATGTATCGCCGAGAGACCCAGTACTTC. Amino acid sequence: CASSMYRRETQYF.

V usage is TRBV20-1 and J usage is TRBJ2-1; D is unclear. This CDR3 has 15 residues. Germline CDR1 is DFQATT and CDR2 is SNEGSKA (reference sequence). Trimming pared 3 bases from V and 1 base from J, leaving 13 bases between. The CDR3 DNA follows: TGCAGTGCTAGCCTACCTCATACGTCCTACAATGAGCAGTTCTTC. Translated, it gives CSASLPHTSYNEQFF.

There are a few counts of this clonotype. V is TRBV15 and J is TRBJ2-7, with TRBD2 matching 16 bases. Germline V gene sequence: CDR1 LNHNV, CDR2 YYDKDF (reference sequence). The length of the CDR3 is 17 residues. After removal of 5 bases from V and 7 bases from J, the junction contained 11 bases not matched to a gene. DNA of the CDR3: TGTGCCACCAGCGGGGGGGGACTAGCGGGAGGGCCAGAAGAGCAGTACTTC. Amino acids: CATSGGGLAGGPEEQYF.

This clonotype was detected ten times or more. This chain connects TRBV20-1 to TRBJ2-5; TRBD2 matches 9 bases. CDR1 is DFQATT and CDR2 is SNEGSKA in the germline V gene (reference sequence). Germline trimming cut 0 bases from V and 1 base from J; bases unmatched to any gene: 12. The CDR3 extends over 18 amino acids. The DNA of the CDR3 is TGCAGTGCTAGAGAGGGTCTAGCGGGACTCCTAATCCAAGAGACCCAGTACTTC. Residues: CSAREGLAGLLIQETQYF.

This clonotype was detected ten times or more. CDR3 in amino acids: CASSESGGTGELFF. The CDR3 region has the DNA TGTGCCAGCAGTGAATCGGGGGGCACCGGGGAGCTGTTTTTT. This rearrangement joins TRBV25-1 to TRBJ2-2, with 7 positions matching TRBD2. The junction had 0 bases not matched to a gene; V was cut back by 1 base and J by 4 bases. Germline CDR1 MGHDK, CDR2 SYGVNS. There are 14 residues in the CDR3.

CDR3 residues: CASSYLGEQYF. The CDR3, as DNA: TGTGCCAGCAGCTATTTAGGCGAGCAGTACTTC. This chain joins TRBV7-9 and TRBJ2-7; D ambiguous. V gave up 4 bases and J gave up 6 bases, with 7 bases separating them. The CDR3 contains 11 residues. Germline V gives CDR1 SEHNR, CDR2 FQNEAQ (reference sequence). The full variable domain, completed using reference TRBV7-9 and TRBJ2-7, is DTGVSQNPRHKITKRGQNVTFRCDPISEHNRLYWYRQTLGQGPEFLTYFQNEAQLEKSRLLSDRFSAERPKGSFSTLEIQRTEQGDSAMYLCASSYLGEQYFGPGTRLTVT.

In its sample, this clonotype was seen many times. The rearrangement links TRBV12-3 or TRBV12-4 to TRBJ1-5, with D unclear. This CDR3 region has 14 residues. Trimming removed 3 bases at V and 2 bases at J, with 8 bases between. The DNA of the CDR3 is TGTGCCAGCAGTTTGAGGGTCCGCAATCAGCCCCAGCATTTT. Translating gives CASSLRVRNQPQHF.

This clonotype was observed at least ten times. The J gene is TRBJ2-1, the V gene TRBV5-1; D may be TRBD2 (5 bases). Trimming took 5 bases from V and 6 from J, leaving 12 bases between them. Germline CDR1 reads SGHRS; CDR2 reads YFSETQ. The CDR3 has 13 amino acids. The CDR3 region has the DNA TGCGCCAGCAGTAGTTCGAGGGTCAATGAGCAGTTCTTC. Protein: CASSSSRVNEQFF.

This chain links TRBV5-6 with TRBJ2-7, with unresolved D. CDR3 length: 14 amino acids. The V end was cut by 0 bases, the J end by 3 bases, with 10 bases between. Germline lookup yields CDR1 SGHDT and CDR2 YYEEEE. Here the CDR3 DNA reads TGTGCCAGCAGCTTGGATCCCTTTGTCTACGAGCAGTACTTC. This translates into CASSLDPFVYEQYF.

The chain recombines TRBV28 with TRBJ2-7, with D possibly TRBD1 on 7 matching bases. Trimming cost V 1 base and J 6 bases, with 16 bases left between them. The CDR3 consists of 15 residues. Germline assignment: CDR1 MDHEN and CDR2 SYDVKM. The CDR3 DNA reads as TGTGCCAGCAGTTTATTTGGCAGGGGGGACTGCGAGCAGTACTTC. Translation gives CASSLFGRGDCEQYF.

This clonotype has just a few counts. This rearrangement joins TRBV12-3 or TRBV12-4 to TRBJ2-1; D call uncertain. The CDR3 is 13 amino acids. V shed 8 bases and J shed 6 bases, with 14 bases lying between them. CDR3 in DNA: TGTGCCAGCGCGGCCGGCCCCGGCAATGAGCAGTTCTTC. This translates into CASAAGPGNEQFF.

This clonotype was detected only a few times. The gene calls are TRBV6-1 and TRBJ2-1, with D maybe TRBD2 (5 bases). Trimming cost V 6 bases and J 4 bases, with 16 bases left between them. CDR1 and CDR2 from the germline V gene are MNHNS and SASEGT. The CDR3 is made up of 15 amino acids. DNA for the CDR3: TGTGCCAGCAGGGGAGACCCCCTCAATTACAATGAGCAGTTCTTC. Translated: CASRGDPLNYNEQFF.

This clonotype was counted between two and nine times. Written as DNA, the CDR3 is TGCGCCAGCAGCCCCCAGGGCAGGGAACTGTTTTTT. Its translation is CASSPQGRELFF. V gene TRBV4-3 combines with J gene TRBJ1-4; tentatively, D is TRBD1 (5 bases). V was clipped by 4 bases and J by 12 bases, with 12 bases between them. Germline values: CDR1 LGHNA, CDR2 YSLEER. This CDR3 is built from 12 residues.

This clonotype was detected only a few times. The chain employs TRBV6-5 and TRBJ1-3, with TRBD1 as a possible D gene (5 bases). CDR3 length equals 17 residues. The V gene's germline CDR1 is MNHEY and CDR2 SVGAGI. V was pared by 0 bases and J by 4 bases, with 16 bases between. The CDR3 protein is CASSYSPGGTPGNTIYF. For the CDR3, the DNA is TGTGCCAGCAGTTACTCCCCTGGAGGGACCCCCGGAAACACCATATATTTT.

The chain employs TRBV7-3 and TRBJ2-5; the D gene is possibly TRBD2 (7 bases). Germline CDR1 is SGHTA and CDR2 is FQGTGA. The V end lost 5 bases, the J end lost 1 base, and 14 bases lay between the germline ends. The CDR3 extends over 15 amino acids. In nucleotides, the CDR3 is TGTGCCAGCAGCCCCGGTGGGGGGGCCCAAGAGACCCAGTACTTC. This translates into CASSPGGGAQETQYF.

This clonotype was counted at least ten times. J is TRBJ2-1 and V is TRBV10-2; TRBD2 agrees at 8 bases. Germline trimming cut 2 bases from V and 3 bases from J; bases unmatched to any gene: 9. This CDR3 has 17 residues. Germline V lookup: CDR1 WSHSY, CDR2 SAAADI. CDR3 in DNA: TGCGCCAGCAGTGAGCCCCCGTGGAGCGGGAGCTACAATGAGCAGTTCTTC. Amino acid sequence: CASSEPPWSGSYNEQFF.